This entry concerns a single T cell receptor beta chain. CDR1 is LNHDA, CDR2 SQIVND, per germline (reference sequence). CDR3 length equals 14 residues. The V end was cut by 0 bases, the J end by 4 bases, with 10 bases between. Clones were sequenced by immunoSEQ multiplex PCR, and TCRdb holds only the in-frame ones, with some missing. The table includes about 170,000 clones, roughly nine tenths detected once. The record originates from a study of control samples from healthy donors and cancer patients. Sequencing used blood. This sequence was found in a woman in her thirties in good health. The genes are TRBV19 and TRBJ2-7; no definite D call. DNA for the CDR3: TGTGCCAGTAGTATAGAGGCAGGAAGATACGAGCAGTACTTC. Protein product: CASSIEAGRYEQYF.